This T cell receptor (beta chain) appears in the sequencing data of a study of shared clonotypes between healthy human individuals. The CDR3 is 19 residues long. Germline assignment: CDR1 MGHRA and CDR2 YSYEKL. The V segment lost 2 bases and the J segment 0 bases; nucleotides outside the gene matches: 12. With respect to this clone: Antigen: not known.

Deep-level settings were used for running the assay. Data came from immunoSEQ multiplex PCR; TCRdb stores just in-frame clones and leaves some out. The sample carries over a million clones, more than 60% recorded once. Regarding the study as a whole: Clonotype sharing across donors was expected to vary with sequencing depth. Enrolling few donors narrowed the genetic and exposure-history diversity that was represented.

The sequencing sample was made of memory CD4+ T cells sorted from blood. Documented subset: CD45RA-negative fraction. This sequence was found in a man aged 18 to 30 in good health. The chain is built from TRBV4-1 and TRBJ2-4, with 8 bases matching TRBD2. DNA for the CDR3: TGCGCCAGCAGCCAACTAGCGGGCCAAGGGGGTTTAGCCAAAAACATTCAGTACTTC. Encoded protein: CASSQLAGQGGLAKNIQYF.